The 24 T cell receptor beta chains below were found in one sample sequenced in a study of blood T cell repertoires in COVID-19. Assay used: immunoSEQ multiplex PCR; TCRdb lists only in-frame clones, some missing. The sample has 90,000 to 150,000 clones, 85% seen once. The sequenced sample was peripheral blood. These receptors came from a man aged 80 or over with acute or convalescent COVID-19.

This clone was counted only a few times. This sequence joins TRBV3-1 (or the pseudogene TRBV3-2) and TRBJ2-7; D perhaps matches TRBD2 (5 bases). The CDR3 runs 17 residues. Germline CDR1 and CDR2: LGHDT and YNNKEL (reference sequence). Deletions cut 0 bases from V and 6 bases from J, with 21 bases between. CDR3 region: CASSQEGSGPTYSEQYF. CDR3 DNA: TGTGCCAGCAGCCAAGAAGGAAGCGGCCCTACCTACAGCGAGCAGTACTTC.

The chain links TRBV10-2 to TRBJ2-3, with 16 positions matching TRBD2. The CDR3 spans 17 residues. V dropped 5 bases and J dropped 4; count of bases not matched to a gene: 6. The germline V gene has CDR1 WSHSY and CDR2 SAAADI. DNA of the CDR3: TGCGCCAGCAGTCTCGCCGGGACTAGCGGGAGGGCAGATACGCAGTATTTT. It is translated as CASSLAGTSGRADTQYF.

The CDR3 DNA reads TGTGCCATCGGAGGGGGGACAGGGGGTTACAATGAGCAGTTCTTC. Its translation: CAIGGGTGGYNEQFF. The chain couples TRBV10-3 to TRBJ2-1, with 11 bases aligning to TRBD1. The CDR3 loop spans 15 amino acids. Germline V CDR1 and CDR2: ENHRY, SYGVKD. Trimming removed 8 bases from V and 4 bases from J; junction bases left unmatched: 7.

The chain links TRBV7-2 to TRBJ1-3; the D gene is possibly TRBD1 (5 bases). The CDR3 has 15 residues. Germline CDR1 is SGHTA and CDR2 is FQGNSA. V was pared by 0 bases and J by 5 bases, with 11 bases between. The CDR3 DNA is TGTGCCAGCAGCTTAGCGGAGGGGCTGCGAAACACCATATATTTT. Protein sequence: CASSLAEGLRNTIYF. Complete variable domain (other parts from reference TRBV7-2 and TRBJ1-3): GAGVSQSPSNKVTEKGKDVELRCDPISGHTALYWYRQSLGQGLEFLIYFQGNSAPDKSGLPSDRFSAERTGGSVSTLTIQRTQQEDSAVYLCASSLAEGLRNTIYFGEGSWLTVV.

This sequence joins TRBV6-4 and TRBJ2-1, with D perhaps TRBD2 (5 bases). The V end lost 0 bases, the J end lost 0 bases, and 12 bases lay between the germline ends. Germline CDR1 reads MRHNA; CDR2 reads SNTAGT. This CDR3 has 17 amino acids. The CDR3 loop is CASSDSFEGSSYNEQFF. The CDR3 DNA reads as TGTGCCAGCAGTGACTCGTTTGAGGGCAGCTCCTACAATGAGCAGTTCTTC.

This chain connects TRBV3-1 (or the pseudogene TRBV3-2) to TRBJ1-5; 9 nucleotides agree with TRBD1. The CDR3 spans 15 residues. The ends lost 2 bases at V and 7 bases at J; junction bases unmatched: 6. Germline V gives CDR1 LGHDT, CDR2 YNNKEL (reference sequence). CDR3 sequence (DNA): TGTGCCAGCAGCCAACAGGGACAGGGCCACCAGCCCCAGCATTTT. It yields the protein CASSQQGQGHQPQHF.

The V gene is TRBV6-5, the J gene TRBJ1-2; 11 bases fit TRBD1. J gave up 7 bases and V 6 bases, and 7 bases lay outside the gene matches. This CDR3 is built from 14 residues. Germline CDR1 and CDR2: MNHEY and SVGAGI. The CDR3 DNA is TGTGCCAGCAGGGCTGGACAGGGGGCGGGTGGCTACACCTTC. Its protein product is CASRAGQGAGGYTF.

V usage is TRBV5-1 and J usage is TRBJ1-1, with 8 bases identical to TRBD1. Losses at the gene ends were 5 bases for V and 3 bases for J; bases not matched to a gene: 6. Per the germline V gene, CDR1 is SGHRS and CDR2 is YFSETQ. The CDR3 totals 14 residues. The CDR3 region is CASSWTGRDTEAFF. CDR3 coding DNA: TGCGCCAGCAGTTGGACAGGGAGGGACACTGAAGCTTTCTTT.

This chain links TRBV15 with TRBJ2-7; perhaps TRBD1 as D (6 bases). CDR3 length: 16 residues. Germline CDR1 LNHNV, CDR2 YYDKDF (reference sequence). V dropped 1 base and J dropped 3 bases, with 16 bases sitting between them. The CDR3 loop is CATSRGLTGHVYEQYF. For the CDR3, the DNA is TGTGCCACCAGCAGAGGCCTTACGGGACACGTCTACGAGCAGTACTTC.

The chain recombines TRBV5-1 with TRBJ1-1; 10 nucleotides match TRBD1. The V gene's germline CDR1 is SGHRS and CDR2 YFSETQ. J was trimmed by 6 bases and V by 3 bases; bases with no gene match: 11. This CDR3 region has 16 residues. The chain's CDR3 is CASSSAGQGRRSEAFF. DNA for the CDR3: TGCGCCAGCAGCTCGGCGGGACAGGGGAGAAGGTCTGAAGCTTTCTTT.

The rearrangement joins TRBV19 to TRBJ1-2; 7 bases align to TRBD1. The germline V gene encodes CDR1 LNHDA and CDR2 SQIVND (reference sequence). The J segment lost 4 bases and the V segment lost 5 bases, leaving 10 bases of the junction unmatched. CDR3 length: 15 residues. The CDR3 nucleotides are TGTGCCAGTAGTGCCAACAGGGGCCCTACCTATGGCTACACCTTC. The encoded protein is CASSANRGPTYGYTF.

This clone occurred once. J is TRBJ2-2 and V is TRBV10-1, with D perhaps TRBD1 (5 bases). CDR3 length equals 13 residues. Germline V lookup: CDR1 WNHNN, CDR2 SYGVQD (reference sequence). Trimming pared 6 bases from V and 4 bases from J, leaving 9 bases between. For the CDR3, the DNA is TGCGCCAGCAGCCGGACATCCACCGGGGAGCTGTTTTTT. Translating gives CASSRTSTGELFF.

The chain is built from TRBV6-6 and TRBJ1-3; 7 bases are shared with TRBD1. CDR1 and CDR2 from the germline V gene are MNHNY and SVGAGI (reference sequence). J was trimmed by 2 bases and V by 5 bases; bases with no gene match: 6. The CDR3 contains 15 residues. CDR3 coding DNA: TGTGCCAGCAGTCGACAGGGAGGGCCTGGAAACACCATATATTTT. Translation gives CASSRQGGPGNTIYF.

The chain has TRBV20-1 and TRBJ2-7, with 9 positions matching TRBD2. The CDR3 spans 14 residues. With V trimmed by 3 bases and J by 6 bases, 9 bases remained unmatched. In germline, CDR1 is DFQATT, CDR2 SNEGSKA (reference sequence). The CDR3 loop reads CSASESSGTPEQYF. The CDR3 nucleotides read TGCAGTGCTAGTGAGTCTAGCGGGACTCCCGAGCAGTACTTC.

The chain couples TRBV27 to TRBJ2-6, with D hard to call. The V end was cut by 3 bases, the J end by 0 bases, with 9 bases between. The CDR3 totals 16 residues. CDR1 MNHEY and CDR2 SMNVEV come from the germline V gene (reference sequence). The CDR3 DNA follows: TGTGCCAGCAGTTTCCAGTCCCGCTCTGGGGCCAACGTCCTGACTTTC. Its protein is CASSFQSRSGANVLTF.

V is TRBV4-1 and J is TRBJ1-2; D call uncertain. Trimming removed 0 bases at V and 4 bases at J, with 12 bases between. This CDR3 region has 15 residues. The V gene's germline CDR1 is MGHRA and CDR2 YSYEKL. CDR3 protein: CASSQDTHQAYGYTF. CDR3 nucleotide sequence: TGCGCCAGCAGCCAAGATACACACCAGGCCTATGGCTACACCTTC.

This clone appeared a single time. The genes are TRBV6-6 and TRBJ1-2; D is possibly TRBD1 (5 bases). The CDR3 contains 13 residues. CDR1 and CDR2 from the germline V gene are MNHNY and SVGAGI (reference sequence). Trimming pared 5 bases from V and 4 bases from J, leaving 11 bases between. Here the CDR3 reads CASSQTESYGYTF. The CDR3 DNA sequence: TGTGCCAGCAGTCAGACAGAGAGCTATGGCTACACCTTC.

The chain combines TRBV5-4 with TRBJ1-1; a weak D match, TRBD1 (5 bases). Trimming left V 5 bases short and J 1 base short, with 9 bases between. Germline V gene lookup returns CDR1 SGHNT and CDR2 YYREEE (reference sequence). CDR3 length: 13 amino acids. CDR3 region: CASSRGANTEAFF. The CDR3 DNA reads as TGTGCCAGCAGTCGCGGGGCGAACACTGAAGCTTTCTTT.

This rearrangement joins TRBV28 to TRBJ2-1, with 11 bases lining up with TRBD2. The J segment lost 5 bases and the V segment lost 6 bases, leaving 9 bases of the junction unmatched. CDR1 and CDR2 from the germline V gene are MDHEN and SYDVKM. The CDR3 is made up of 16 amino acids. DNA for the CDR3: TGTGCCAGCAGAAAGGAAGCGACTAGCGGGAACAATGAGCAGTTCTTC. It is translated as CASRKEATSGNNEQFF. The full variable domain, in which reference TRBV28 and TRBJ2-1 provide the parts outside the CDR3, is DVKVTQSSRYLVKRTGEKVFLECVQDMDHENMFWYRQDPGLGLRLIYFSYDVKMKEKGDIPEGYSVSREKKERFSLILESASTNQTSMYLCASRKEATSGNNEQFFGPGTRLTVL.

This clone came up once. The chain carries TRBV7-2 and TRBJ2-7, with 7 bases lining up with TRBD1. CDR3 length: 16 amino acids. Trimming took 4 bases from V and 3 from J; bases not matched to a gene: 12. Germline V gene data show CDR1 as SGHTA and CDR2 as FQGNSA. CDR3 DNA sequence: TGTGCCAGCAGCTCCCGGACGCCGGGACAGAACTACGAGCAGTACTTC. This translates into CASSSRTPGQNYEQYF. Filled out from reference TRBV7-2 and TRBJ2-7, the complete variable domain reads GAGVSQSPSNKVTEKGKDVELRCDPISGHTALYWYRQSLGQGLEFLIYFQGNSAPDKSGLPSDRFSAERTGGSVSTLTIQRTQQEDSAVYLCASSSRTPGQNYEQYFGPGTRLTVT.

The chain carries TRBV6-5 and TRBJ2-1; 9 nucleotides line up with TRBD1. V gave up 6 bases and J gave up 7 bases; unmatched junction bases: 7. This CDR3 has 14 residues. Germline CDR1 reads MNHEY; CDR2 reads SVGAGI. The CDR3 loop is CASRTGGSRNEQFF. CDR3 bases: TGTGCCAGCAGGACAGGGGGAAGTCGGAATGAGCAGTTCTTC.

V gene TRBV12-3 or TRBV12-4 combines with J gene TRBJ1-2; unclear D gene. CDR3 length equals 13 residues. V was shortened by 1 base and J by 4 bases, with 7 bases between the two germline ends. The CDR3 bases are TGTGCCAGCAGTTTAGGGAGAACCTATGGCTACACCTTC. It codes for CASSLGRTYGYTF.

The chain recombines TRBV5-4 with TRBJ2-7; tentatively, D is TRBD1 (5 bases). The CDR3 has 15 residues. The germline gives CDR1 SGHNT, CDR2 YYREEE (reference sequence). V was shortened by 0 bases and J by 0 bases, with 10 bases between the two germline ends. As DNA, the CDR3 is TGTGCCAGCAGCTTGGCCGGTGGGGCCTCCTACGAGCAGTACTTC. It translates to CASSLAGGASYEQYF.

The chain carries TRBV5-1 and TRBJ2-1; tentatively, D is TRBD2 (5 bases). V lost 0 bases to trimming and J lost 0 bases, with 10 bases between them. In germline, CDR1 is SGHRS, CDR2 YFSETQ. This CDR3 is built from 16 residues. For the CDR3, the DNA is TGCGCCAGCAGCTTGGCGGCTGGGAGCTCCTACAATGAGCAGTTCTTC. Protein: CASSLAAGSSYNEQFF.